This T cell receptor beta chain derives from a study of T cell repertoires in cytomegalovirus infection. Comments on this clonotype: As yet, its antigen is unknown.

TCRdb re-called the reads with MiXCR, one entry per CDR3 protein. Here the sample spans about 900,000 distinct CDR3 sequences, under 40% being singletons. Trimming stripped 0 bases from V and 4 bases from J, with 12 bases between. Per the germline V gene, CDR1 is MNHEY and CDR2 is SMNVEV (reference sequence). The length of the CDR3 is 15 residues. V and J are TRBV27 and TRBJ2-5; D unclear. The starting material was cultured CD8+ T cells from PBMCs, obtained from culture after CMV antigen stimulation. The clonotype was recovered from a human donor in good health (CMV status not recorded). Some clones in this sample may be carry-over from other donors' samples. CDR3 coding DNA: TGTGCCAGCAGTTTATCCGAATACTCGGGAGAGACCCAGTACTTC. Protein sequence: CASSLSEYSGETQYF.